This TCR beta chain was identified during a study of blood T cell repertoires in COVID-19. Study background: Sites across the United States, Italy and Spain contributed samples from acute and convalescent COVID-19. PBMCs, B-cell-depleted T cells, or T cells were the source of the cDNA or gDNA that made up the material.

As originally analysed: Quantification of nucleated cells was approximated via reference gene primer amplification. Some clones are missing from TCRdb's copy, which holds only in-frame ones; the method was immunoSEQ multiplex PCR. For V, J and clone size, that table is used; D and trimming come from the DNA. The repertoire holds about 250,000 clones, with 70% to 90% as singletons. Per germline, CDR1 KGHSH and CDR2 LQKENI. CDR3 length: 14 amino acids. The V gene lost 2 bases and the J gene lost 0 bases, with 8 bases spanning the gap. The genes are TRBV18 and TRBJ2-7, with TRBD1 as a possible D gene (6 bases). The sample consisted of peripheral blood. The clonotype comes from a woman aged 40 to 50 who had recovered from COVID-19. The CDR3 is CASSPVDSSYEQYF. CDR3 DNA: TGTGCCAGCTCACCAGTGGACAGCTCCTACGAGCAGTACTTC. Looking up the rest from reference TRBV18 and TRBJ2-7 gives the full variable domain: NAGVMQNPRHLVRRRGQEARLRCSPMKGHSHVYWYRQLPEEGLKFMVYLQKENIIDESGMPKERFSAEFPKEGPSILRIQQVVRGDSAAYFCASSPVDSSYEQYFGPGTRLTVT.